These T cell receptor beta chains were read from a single sample in a study of cytomegalovirus exposure and HLA in healthy donors. Here immunoSEQ multiplex PCR was the method, and the copy in TCRdb shows in-frame clones only, minus some. The sample lists around 70,000 clones, approximately 80% seen once, with around 7% in the top ten. The specimen sequenced was PBMCs. Receptors originate from a human donor in good health. The CDR3 runs from the conserved cysteine through the conserved F or W. The D gene is left open where the match is weak. Size values are once, few and many counts, or a class for expanded clones, and some rows have none.

CASSRGRQGESREAFF	TGTGCCAGCAGCCGAGGGCGGCAGGGGGAAAGCCGTGAAGCTTTCTTT	.	TRBD1	TRBJ1-1	TRBV6-6
CASSLGGRGSGNTIYF	TGTGCCAGCAGTTTGGGGGGTAGGGGTTCTGGAAACACCATATATTTT	.	.	TRBJ1-3	TRBV28
CAWRRGPLTDTQYF	TGTGCCTGGAGGAGGGGGCCCCTCACAGATACGCAGTATTTT	.	TRBD1	TRBJ2-3	TRBV30
CASSQDFSSYNSPLHF	TGTGCCAGCAGCCAAGATTTTAGTTCCTATAATTCACCCCTCCACTTT	few	.	TRBJ1-6	TRBV4-2
CASRKGVTWNTEAFF	TGTGCCAGTAGGAAGGGGGTAACCTGGAACACTGAAGCTTTCTTT	.	.	TRBJ1-1	TRBV19
CASSPRTSGGAGDTQYF	TGTGCCAGCAGCCCCCGGACTAGCGGGGGGGCAGGTGATACGCAGTATTTT	once	TRBD2	TRBJ2-3	TRBV7-3
CASSLGTSFPGGEQYF	TGTGCCAGCAGCTTGGGGACTAGCTTTCCCGGGGGCGAGCAGTACTTC	.	TRBD2	TRBJ2-7	TRBV5-4
CASSLAHSLYGYTF	TGTGCCAGCAGCTTAGCTCACTCCCTTTATGGCTACACCTTC	.	.	TRBJ1-2	TRBV7-8
CAAKRDIGTEAFF	TGTGCCGCAAAAAGGGACATAGGCACTGAAGCTTTCTTT	.	.	TRBJ1-1	TRBV19
CASSPPDRGFETQYF	TGTGCCAGCAGCCCCCCCGATCGGGGTTTCGAGACCCAGTACTTC	.	.	TRBJ2-5	TRBV11-1
CASSESGQGAVNEQFF	TGCGCCAGCAGTGAGTCGGGACAGGGGGCGGTCAATGAGCAGTTCTTC	.	TRBD1	TRBJ2-1	TRBV10-1
CASSLGGQGYEQYF	TGTGCCAGCAGCTTAGGAGGACAGGGGTACGAGCAGTACTTC	.	TRBD1	TRBJ2-7	TRBV5-4
CARSGGGYYGYTF	TGCGCCAGGTCAGGGGGCGGCTACTATGGCTACACCTTC	.	TRBD1	TRBJ1-2	TRBV23-1